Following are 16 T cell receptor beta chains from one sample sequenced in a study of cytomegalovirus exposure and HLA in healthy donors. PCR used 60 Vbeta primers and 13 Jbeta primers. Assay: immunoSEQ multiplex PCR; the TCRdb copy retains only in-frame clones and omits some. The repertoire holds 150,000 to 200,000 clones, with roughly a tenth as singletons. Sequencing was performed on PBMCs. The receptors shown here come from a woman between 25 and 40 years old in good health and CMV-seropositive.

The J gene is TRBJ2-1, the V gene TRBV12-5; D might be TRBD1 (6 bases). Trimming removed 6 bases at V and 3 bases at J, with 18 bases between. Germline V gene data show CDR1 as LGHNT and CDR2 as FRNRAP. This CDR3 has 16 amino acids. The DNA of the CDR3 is TGTGCTAGTGGCGCACCGGGACACACCGTCTACAATGAGCAGTTCTTC. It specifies CASGAPGHTVYNEQFF.

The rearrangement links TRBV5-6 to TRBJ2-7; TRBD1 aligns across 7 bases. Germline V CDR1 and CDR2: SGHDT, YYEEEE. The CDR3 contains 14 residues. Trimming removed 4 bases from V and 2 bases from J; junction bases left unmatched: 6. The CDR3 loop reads CASSPRTGTYEQYF. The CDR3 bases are TGTGCCAGCAGCCCTAGGACAGGCACCTACGAGCAGTACTTC.

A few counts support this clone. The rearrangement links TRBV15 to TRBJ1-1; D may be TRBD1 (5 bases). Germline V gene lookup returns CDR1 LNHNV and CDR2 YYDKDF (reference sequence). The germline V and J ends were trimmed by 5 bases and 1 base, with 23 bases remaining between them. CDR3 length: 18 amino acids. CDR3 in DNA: TGTGCCACCAGCCGATCTCGGTTGGGGGAGACTAGGAACACTGAAGCTTTCTTT. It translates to CATSRSRLGETRNTEAFF.

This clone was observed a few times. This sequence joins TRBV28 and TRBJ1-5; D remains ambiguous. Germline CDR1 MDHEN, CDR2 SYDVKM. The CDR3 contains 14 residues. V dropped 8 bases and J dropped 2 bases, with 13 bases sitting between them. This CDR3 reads CASLLGLGNQPQHF. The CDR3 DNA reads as TGTGCCAGCCTCCTCGGACTTGGCAATCAGCCCCAGCATTTT.

The CDR3 reads CASSQIMITGTSAYEQYF. The CDR3 DNA reads as TGTGCCAGCAGCCAGATCATGATCACCGGGACTAGCGCCTACGAGCAGTACTTC. The V gene is TRBV4-2, the J gene TRBJ2-7; 10 bases align to TRBD2. The germline CDR1 and CDR2 sequences are LGHNA and YNFKEQ. After removal of 3 bases from V and 2 bases from J, the junction contained 13 bases not matched to a gene. The CDR3 sequence is 18 residues long.

The chain's CDR3 is CASKKGASSTDTQYF. CDR3 in DNA: TGCGCCAGCAAGAAGGGCGCTAGCTCCACAGATACGCAGTATTTT. The chain is built from TRBV4-1 and TRBJ2-3; maybe TRBD2 (5 bases). CDR1 is MGHRA and CDR2 is YSYEKL in the germline V gene. Trimming shortened V by 7 bases and J by 2 bases, and 16 bases separated the two germline ends. The CDR3 runs to 15 residues.

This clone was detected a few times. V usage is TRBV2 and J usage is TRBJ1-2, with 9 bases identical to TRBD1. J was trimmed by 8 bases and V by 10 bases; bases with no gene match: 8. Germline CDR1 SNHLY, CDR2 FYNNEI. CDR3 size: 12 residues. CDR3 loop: CAIPGQGRGYTF. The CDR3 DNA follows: TGTGCCATCCCTGGACAGGGGAGAGGCTACACCTTC.

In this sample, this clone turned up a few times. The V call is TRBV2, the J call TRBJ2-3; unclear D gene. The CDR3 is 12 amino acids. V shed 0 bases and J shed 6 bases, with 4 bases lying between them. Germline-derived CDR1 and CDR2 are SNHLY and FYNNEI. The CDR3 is CASSEARDTQYF. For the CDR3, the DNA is TGTGCCAGCAGTGAAGCGCGGGATACGCAGTATTTT.

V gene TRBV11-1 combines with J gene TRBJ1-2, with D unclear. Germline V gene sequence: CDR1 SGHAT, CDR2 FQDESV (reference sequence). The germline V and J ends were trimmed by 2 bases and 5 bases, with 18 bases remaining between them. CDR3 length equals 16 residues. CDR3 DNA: TGTGCCAGCAGCTTATGGAGGATTACAAGACGGTATGGCTACACCTTC. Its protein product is CASSLWRITRRYGYTF. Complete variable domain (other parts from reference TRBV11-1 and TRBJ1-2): EAEVAQSPRYKITEKSQAVAFWCDPISGHATLYWYRQILGQGPELLVQFQDESVVDDSQLPKDRFSAERLKGVDSTLKIQPAELGDSAMYLCASSLWRITRRYGYTFGSGTRLTVV.

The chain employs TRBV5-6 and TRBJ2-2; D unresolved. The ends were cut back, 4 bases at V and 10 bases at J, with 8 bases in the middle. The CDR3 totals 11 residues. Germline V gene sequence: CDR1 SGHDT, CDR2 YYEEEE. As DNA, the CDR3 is TGTGCCAGCAGCCTGACACTGGAGCTGTTTTTT. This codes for CASSLTLELFF. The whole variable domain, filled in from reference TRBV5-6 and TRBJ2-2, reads DAGVTQSPTHLIKTRGQQVTLRCSPKSGHDTVSWYQQALGQGPQFIFQYYEEEERQRGNFPDRFSGHQFPNYSSELNVNALLLGDSALYLCASSLTLELFFGEGSRLTVL.

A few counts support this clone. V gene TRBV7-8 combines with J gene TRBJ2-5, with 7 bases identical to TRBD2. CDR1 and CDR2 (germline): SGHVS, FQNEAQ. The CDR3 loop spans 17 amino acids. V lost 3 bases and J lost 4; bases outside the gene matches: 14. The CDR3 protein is CASSLLGGRGFGETQYF. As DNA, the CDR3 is TGTGCCAGCAGCTTGTTAGGTGGGAGGGGATTTGGAGAGACCCAGTACTTC.

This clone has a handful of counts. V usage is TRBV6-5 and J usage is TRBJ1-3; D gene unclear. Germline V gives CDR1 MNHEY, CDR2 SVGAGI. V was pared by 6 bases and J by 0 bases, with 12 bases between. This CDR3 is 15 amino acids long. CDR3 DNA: TGTGCCAGCAGGAGAGACACTCTCTCTGGAAACACCATATATTTT. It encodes CASRRDTLSGNTIYF.

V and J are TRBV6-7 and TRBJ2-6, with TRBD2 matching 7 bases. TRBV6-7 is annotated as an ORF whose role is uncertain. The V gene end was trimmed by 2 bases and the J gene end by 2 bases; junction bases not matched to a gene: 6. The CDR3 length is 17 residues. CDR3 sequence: CASSYVRGGAGANVLTF. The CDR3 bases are TGTGCCAGCAGTTACGTCCGGGGAGGGGCTGGGGCCAACGTCCTGACTTTC.

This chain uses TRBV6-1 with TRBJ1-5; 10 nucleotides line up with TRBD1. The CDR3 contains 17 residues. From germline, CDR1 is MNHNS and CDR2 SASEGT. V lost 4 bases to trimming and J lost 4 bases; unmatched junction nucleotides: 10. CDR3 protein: CASSGPGQGWRNQPQHF. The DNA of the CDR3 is TGTGCCAGCAGTGGCCCGGGACAGGGGTGGAGGAATCAGCCCCAGCATTTT.

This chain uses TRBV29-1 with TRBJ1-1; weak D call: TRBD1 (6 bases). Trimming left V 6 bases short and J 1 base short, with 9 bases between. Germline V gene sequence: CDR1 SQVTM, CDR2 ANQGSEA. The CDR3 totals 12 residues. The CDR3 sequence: CSVGQTNTEAFF. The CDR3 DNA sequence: TGCAGCGTCGGACAGACGAACACTGAAGCTTTCTTT. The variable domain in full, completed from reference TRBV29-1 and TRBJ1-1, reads SAVISQKPSRDICQRGTSLTIQCQVDSQVTMMFWYRQQPGQSLTLIATANQGSEATYESGFVIDKFPISRPNLTFSTLTVSNMSPEDSSIYLCSVGQTNTEAFFGQGTRLTVV.

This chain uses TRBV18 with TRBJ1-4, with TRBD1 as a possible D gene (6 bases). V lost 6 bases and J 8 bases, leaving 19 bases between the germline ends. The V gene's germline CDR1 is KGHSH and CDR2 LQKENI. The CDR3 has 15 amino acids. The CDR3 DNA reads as TGTGCCAGCTCCGGCGACGTTTCGGGGGGCGAAAAACTGTTTTTT. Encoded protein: CASSGDVSGGEKLFF.